What follows are 7 T cell receptor beta chains derived from one specimen sequenced in a study of blood T cell repertoires in COVID-19. Profiled with immunoSEQ multiplex PCR; TCRdb holds only in-frame clones, not every one. This sample carries around 170,000 clones, around 90% of them seen once, and the ten largest clones take 0.45% to 0.6%. Material for sequencing was peripheral blood. These receptors all stem from a man aged 60-69 years with COVID-19, enrolled during active disease.

The J gene is TRBJ2-3, the V gene TRBV19; D is uncertain. The CDR3 covers 11 residues. The germline V gene encodes CDR1 LNHDA and CDR2 SQIVND (reference sequence). Deletions cut 5 bases from V and 5 bases from J, with 5 bases between. The CDR3 DNA sequence: TGTGCCAGTAGTTTCATAGATACGCAGTATTTT. It translates to CASSFIDTQYF.

As DNA, the CDR3 is TGTGCCATCAGTGAGTCCGTGGATACGCAGTATTTT. Residues: CAISESVDTQYF. The chain carries TRBV10-3 and TRBJ2-3, with D hard to call. V was trimmed by 0 bases and J by 6 bases, leaving 4 bases between them. The CDR3 spans 12 residues. CDR1 is ENHRY and CDR2 is SYGVKD in the germline V gene.

The chain joins TRBV30 to TRBJ2-2, with D uncertain. Looked up from germline, CDR1 is GTSNPN and CDR2 is SVGIG (reference sequence). This CDR3 is 13 amino acids long. Trimming stripped 4 bases from V and 2 bases from J, with 8 bases between. This chain's CDR3 is CAWTGSNTGELFF. The DNA for the CDR3 is TGTGCCTGGACCGGGTCCAACACCGGGGAGCTGTTTTTT.

The chain uses TRBV28 and TRBJ1-1; TRBD1 matches at 8 bases. The CDR3 runs to 17 residues. CDR1 is MDHEN, CDR2 SYDVKM, per germline. J gave up 5 bases and V 4 bases, and 15 bases lay outside the gene matches. CDR3 protein: CASSSPFTPGQDTEAFF. As DNA, the CDR3 is TGTGCCAGCAGTTCACCTTTCACTCCGGGACAGGATACTGAAGCTTTCTTT.

The V call is TRBV21-1, the J call TRBJ2-1; the D call TRBD1 from the table was never checked on the DNA. TRBV21-1 is given as a pseudogene. There are 11 residues in the CDR3. The CDR3 region is CPGQALEEQFF. The CDR3 coding sequence is TGTCCCGGACAGGCCCTTGAGGAGCAGTTCTTC.

This clone was recorded once. The CDR3, as DNA: TGTGCCAGCAGCCCAGGAGGACAGATTGCAACTAATGAAAAACTGTTTTTT. It translates to CASSPGGQIATNEKLFF. The chain carries TRBV14 and TRBJ1-4; possibly TRBD1 for D (6 bases). The CDR3 is 17 residues long. V was cut by 4 bases and J by 0 bases, with 15 bases left in between. CDR1 and CDR2 (germline): SGHDN, FVKESK.

The rearrangement joins TRBV6-6 to TRBJ1-2; D not resolved. CDR1 and CDR2 (germline): MNHNY, SVGAGI (reference sequence). The CDR3 has 12 amino acids. Trimming shortened V by 5 bases and J by 2 bases, and 6 bases separated the two germline ends. In nucleotides, the CDR3 is TGTGCCAGCAGTAACATCAACTATGGCTACACCTTC. Its protein is CASSNINYGYTF.